These 29 T cell receptor beta chains were all obtained from the same sample, sequenced in a study of T cell responses to AZD1222 COVID-19 vaccine. Measured with immunoSEQ multiplex PCR; TCRdb has only the in-frame clones, and not every one. The repertoire includes about 130,000 clones, 91% of them detected once, and more than 2.5% sits in the top ten. The starting material was peripheral blood, obtained on day 0 of AZD1222 vaccination. The receptors come from an adult in good health.

This clone was counted between two and nine times. The rearrangement joins TRBV5-1 to TRBJ2-3; 7 bases match TRBD1. This CDR3 region has 14 residues. V was pared by 5 bases and J by 4 bases, with 7 bases of the junction left unmatched. Germline CDR1 is SGHRS and CDR2 is YFSETQ. Here the CDR3 reads CASRRQGVADTQYF. The CDR3 nucleotides read TGCGCCAGCAGAAGACAGGGAGTGGCAGATACGCAGTATTTT.

This sequence joins TRBV7-9 and TRBJ2-7; 7 nucleotides line up with TRBD2. Germline assignment: CDR1 SEHNR and CDR2 FQNEAQ (reference sequence). The CDR3 loop spans 12 amino acids. Trimming at V came to 5 bases and at J to 6 bases, leaving 4 bases not matched to a gene. CDR3 sequence reads: CASSPSGGEQYF. CDR3 sequence (DNA): TGTGCCAGCAGCCCCTCGGGGGGCGAGCAGTACTTC. Complete variable domain (other parts from reference TRBV7-9 and TRBJ2-7): DTGVSQNPRHKITKRGQNVTFRCDPISEHNRLYWYRQTLGQGPEFLTYFQNEAQLEKSRLLSDRFSAERPKGSFSTLEIQRTEQGDSAMYLCASSPSGGEQYFGPGTRLTVT.

The chain couples TRBV12-5 to TRBJ1-1; TRBD1 is a possible D gene (6 bases). The CDR3 has 13 residues. V lost 6 bases, J lost 1 base, and 9 bases lay in between. In germline, CDR1 is LGHNT, CDR2 FRNRAP. The CDR3 DNA is TGTGCTAGTGGCTCACAGGGGAACACTGAAGCTTTCTTT. Its protein product is CASGSQGNTEAFF.

The chain is built from TRBV18 and TRBJ1-2; no firm D call. Trimming removed 3 bases from V and 4 bases from J, with 12 bases in between. From germline, CDR1 is KGHSH and CDR2 LQKENI. This CDR3 has 14 amino acids. The CDR3 sequence: CASSPGEEIYGYTF. The CDR3 DNA reads TGTGCCAGCTCACCCGGGGAAGAGATCTATGGCTACACCTTC.

This clone occurred once. Here the CDR3 reads CASSPSGLWAGELFF. DNA of the CDR3: TGCGCCAGCAGTCCGTCGGGGTTATGGGCCGGGGAGCTGTTTTTT. This chain links TRBV10-1 with TRBJ2-2; a possible D gene is TRBD2 (5 bases). Germline CDR1 reads WNHNN; CDR2 reads SYGVQD (reference sequence). The V and J ends lost 5 bases and 6 bases respectively, with 16 bases between them. The CDR3 totals 15 residues.

Written as DNA, the CDR3 is TGCAGCGTTGTGGACCCCAGGGCCGGGGGGTATGGCTACACCTTC. Protein product: CSVVDPRAGGYGYTF. The chain uses TRBV29-1 and TRBJ1-2, with D maybe TRBD1 (5 bases). Per the germline V gene, CDR1 is SQVTM and CDR2 is ANQGSEA. Between the trimmed V and J ends, which lost 4 bases and 5 bases, there was a span of 20 bases. The CDR3 runs to 15 residues.

This sequence joins TRBV7-9 and TRBJ1-2, with TRBD1 matching over 8 bases. Germline assignment: CDR1 SEHNR and CDR2 FQNEAQ (reference sequence). The CDR3 sequence is 14 residues long. After removal of 5 bases from V and 8 bases from J, the junction contained 10 bases not matched to a gene. The CDR3 sequence: CASSAGTGSFGYTF. The CDR3 nucleotides are TGTGCCAGCAGCGCCGGGACAGGTAGCTTCGGCTACACCTTC.

This chain joins TRBV28 and TRBJ2-1, with TRBD1 as a possible D gene (5 bases). Germline lookup yields CDR1 MDHEN and CDR2 SYDVKM. The CDR3 totals 13 residues. V shed 2 bases and J shed 6 bases, with 8 bases lying between them. The chain's CDR3 is CASSLQGSNEQFF. The CDR3 bases are TGTGCCAGCAGTTTACAGGGTTCCAATGAGCAGTTCTTC.

The gene calls are TRBV21-1 and TRBJ2-7; the D call TRBD1 from the table was never checked on the DNA. TRBV21-1 represents a pseudogene. CDR3 length equals 23 residues. The CDR3 loop reads CASSKEWDRGVPSGGRYSYEQYF. The CDR3 DNA is TGTGCCAGCAGCAAAGAATGGGACAGGGGCGTCCCCTCTGGCGGGAGGTACTCCTACGAGCAGTACTTC.

The genes are TRBV7-9 and TRBJ2-1, with D uncertain. Trimming left V 1 base short and J 0 bases short, with 7 bases between. CDR1 and CDR2 (germline): SEHNR, FQNEAQ (reference sequence). CDR3 length: 15 residues. The CDR3, as DNA: TGTGCCAGCAGCTTAGAAGTCAGCTCCTACAATGAGCAGTTCTTC. Protein product: CASSLEVSSYNEQFF.

The chain uses TRBV9 and TRBJ1-6; 7 nucleotides agree with TRBD1. Germline lookup yields CDR1 SGDLS and CDR2 YYNGEE. The CDR3 totals 14 residues. V lost 1 base and J lost 10; bases outside the gene matches: 5. The chain's CDR3 is CASSVTGVGSPLHF. Written as DNA, the CDR3 is TGTGCCAGCAGCGTAACAGGGGTTGGCTCACCCCTCCACTTT.

This chain links TRBV5-4 with TRBJ2-3; possibly TRBD2 for D (6 bases). Germline CDR1 and CDR2: SGHNT and YYREEE (reference sequence). Trimming took off 2 bases at V and 6 bases at J, with 22 bases between the two ends. The CDR3 spans 17 residues. The CDR3 DNA reads TGTGCCAGCAGCTTAAGACGAGGAGAAATGGGACTCGATACGCAGTATTTT. It is translated as CASSLRRGEMGLDTQYF.

This CDR3 reads CASSPWARHSNQPQHF. The CDR3 region has the DNA TGTGCCAGCAGTCCGTGGGCCAGACATAGCAATCAGCCCCAGCATTTT. The gene calls are TRBV27 and TRBJ1-5, with no clear D. Germline lookup yields CDR1 MNHEY and CDR2 SMNVEV (reference sequence). The V and J ends lost 5 bases and 0 bases respectively, with 14 bases between them. The CDR3 is made up of 16 amino acids.

The V gene is TRBV7-2, the J gene TRBJ1-4, with 8 bases aligning to TRBD1. Trimming at V came to 5 bases and at J to 5 bases, leaving 10 bases not matched to a gene. The germline V gene has CDR1 SGHTA and CDR2 FQGNSA. This CDR3 has 16 residues. The CDR3 bases are TGTGCCAGCAGCCCGGGGACAGGCGGTTGGAATGAAAAACTGTTTTTT. Residues: CASSPGTGGWNEKLFF.

This rearrangement joins TRBV21-1 to TRBJ1-3. TRBV21-1 counts as a pseudogene. The CDR3 contains 16 residues. The CDR3 loop reads CASSKRPGRSGNTIYF. The CDR3 nucleotides are TGTGCCAGCAGCAAAAGACCGGGCCGCTCTGGAAACACCATATATTTT.

The chain employs TRBV29-1 and TRBJ1-2; D remains unclear. CDR1 is SQVTM, CDR2 ANQGSEA, per germline. CDR3 size: 11 residues. V lost 7 bases to trimming and J lost 3 bases, with 9 bases between them. This CDR3 is CSGRVDYGYTF. The CDR3 DNA reads as TGCAGCGGCCGGGTGGACTATGGCTACACCTTC.

The J gene is TRBJ2-7, the V gene TRBV6-5; perhaps D is TRBD1 or TRBD2 (7 bases each). The CDR3 totals 13 residues. Germline CDR1 is MNHEY and CDR2 is SVGAGI. Trimming left V 6 bases short and J 7 bases short, with 16 bases between. This CDR3 is CASSTSGGDEQYF. CDR3 bases: TGTGCCAGCAGCACCTCAGGGGGGGATGAGCAGTACTTC.

The genes are TRBV19 and TRBJ2-1; 9 nucleotides agree with TRBD2. The CDR3 is 13 residues long. From germline, CDR1 is LNHDA and CDR2 SQIVND (reference sequence). With 9 bases clipped from V and 4 bases from J, the junction kept 4 bases outside the gene matches. CDR3 in DNA: TGTGCCAGCGGACTAGCGAGGTACAATGAGCAGTTCTTC. This encodes CASGLARYNEQFF.

This chain links TRBV4-3 with TRBJ1-1; weak D call: TRBD1 (5 bases). CDR1 is LGHNA, CDR2 YSLEER, per germline. The CDR3 has 14 amino acids. The ends were cut back, 0 bases at V and 7 bases at J, with 12 bases in the middle. CDR3 residues: CASSQDQQGGEAFF. The CDR3 nucleotides are TGCGCCAGCAGCCAAGATCAGCAGGGAGGTGAAGCTTTCTTT.

This clone was seen just once. The chain employs TRBV2 and TRBJ2-7; 7 bases align to TRBD1. The junction had 9 bases not matched to a gene; V was cut back by 5 bases and J by 5 bases. From germline, CDR1 is SNHLY and CDR2 FYNNEI. CDR3 size: 14 residues. CDR3 in DNA: TGTGCCAGCAGTTCGACAGGGTTCATAGACGAGCAGTACTTC. This translates into CASSSTGFIDEQYF.

The chain links TRBV5-1 to TRBJ2-3; a weak D match, TRBD1 (6 bases). The CDR3 runs to 15 residues. Between the trimmed V and J ends, which lost 1 base and 0 bases, there was a span of 9 bases. Germline CDR1 is SGHRS and CDR2 is YFSETQ. The CDR3 reads CASSLLQGSTDTQYF. In nucleotides, the CDR3 is TGCGCCAGCAGCTTGCTACAGGGAAGCACAGATACGCAGTATTTT. Complete variable domain (other parts from reference TRBV5-1 and TRBJ2-3): KAGVTQTPRYLIKTRGQQVTLSCSPISGHRSVSWYQQTPGQGLQFLFEYFSETQRNKGNFPGRFSGRQFSNSRSEMNVSTLELGDSALYLCASSLLQGSTDTQYFGPGTRLTVL.

The chain uses TRBV29-1 and TRBJ2-7, with D unclear. The V and J ends lost 2 bases and 2 bases respectively, with 10 bases between them. Germline assignment: CDR1 SQVTM and CDR2 ANQGSEA. The CDR3 is 13 residues long. The CDR3, as DNA: TGCAGCGTTGAACTCCCGGGCACCTACGAGCAGTACTTC. Its translation is CSVELPGTYEQYF.

This clone was seen just once. This chain connects TRBV15 to TRBJ1-1; a possible D gene is TRBD1 (5 bases). The CDR3 loop spans 12 amino acids. The germline V and J ends were trimmed by 3 bases and 4 bases, with 6 bases remaining between them. Per germline, CDR1 LNHNV and CDR2 YYDKDF (reference sequence). This CDR3 is CATSSGATEAFF. CDR3 nucleotide sequence: TGTGCCACCAGCAGCGGGGCCACTGAAGCTTTCTTT. Combining the CDR3 with reference TRBV15 and TRBJ1-1 gives the whole variable domain DAMVIQNPRYQVTQFGKPVTLSCSQTLNHNVMYWYQQKSSQAPKLLFHYYDKDFNNEADTPDNFQSRRPNTSFCFLDIRSPGLGDTAMYLCATSSGATEAFFGQGTRLTVV.

The chain couples TRBV4-3 to TRBJ2-5, with unresolved D. Looked up from germline, CDR1 is LGHNA and CDR2 is YSLEER. This CDR3 region has 12 residues. Trimming took 0 bases from V and 8 from J, leaving 7 bases between them. The CDR3, as DNA: TGCGCCAGCAGCCAAGATTACCCAACCCAGTACTTC. Translated: CASSQDYPTQYF.

The chain has TRBV2 and TRBJ1-4; a possible D gene is TRBD1 (6 bases). V lost 4 bases and J lost 7, with 16 bases in between. This CDR3 region has 15 residues. Germline CDR1 is SNHLY and CDR2 is FYNNEI. The CDR3 DNA reads as TGTGCCAGCAGTGCCATGGGGGGCGAGGGTGAAAAACTGTTTTTT. Its protein product is CASSAMGGEGEKLFF.

The gene calls are TRBV9 and TRBJ1-1; D is unresolved. V gave up 4 bases and J gave up 4 bases, with 14 bases separating them. Germline-derived CDR1 and CDR2 are SGDLS and YYNGEE. This CDR3 region has 14 residues. CDR3 region: CASSPLGGGTEAFF. The CDR3 DNA reads as TGTGCCAGCAGCCCCCTAGGTGGCGGCACTGAAGCTTTCTTT.

The chain employs TRBV6-4 and TRBJ2-1, with a weak D call TRBD2 (6 bases). CDR1 is MRHNA and CDR2 is SNTAGT in the germline V gene. The V and J ends lost 3 bases and 6 bases respectively, with 9 bases between them. This CDR3 region has 13 residues. Written as DNA, the CDR3 is TGTGCCAGCAGTGAAAGGGACTTCAATGAGCAGTTCTTC. It translates to CASSERDFNEQFF.

Of note for this clone: Other DNA sequences in this sample translate to the same CDR3. The chain recombines TRBV27 with TRBJ1-2, with D unclear. CDR3 length equals 13 residues. Germline CDR1 and CDR2: MNHEY and SMNVEV (reference sequence). The V end lost 5 bases, the J end lost 2 bases, and 9 bases lay between the germline ends. In nucleotides, the CDR3 is TGTGCCAGCAGTCCAGACGGGAACTATGGCTACACCTTC. It encodes CASSPDGNYGYTF.

This clone was counted a single time. The chain combines TRBV6-6 with TRBJ2-2; tentative D call: TRBD1 (6 bases). The germline V gene encodes CDR1 MNHNY and CDR2 SVGAGI (reference sequence). V was pared by 7 bases and J by 0 bases, with 12 bases between. This CDR3 has 15 residues. The CDR3 region is CASTWDTANTGELFF. The CDR3 nucleotides read TGTGCCAGCACCTGGGACACCGCGAACACCGGGGAGCTGTTTTTT.